A single sample gave rise to the 31 T cell receptor beta chains below, sequenced in a study of T cell repertoires in cytomegalovirus infection. In TCRdb, the reads were re-called with MiXCR into one record per CDR3 protein. The table shows approximately 400,000 distinct CDR3 sequences, with roughly 30% occurring only once. The sample was PBMCs. The receptors here all came from a human donor in good health (CMV status not recorded). Some clones in this sample may be carry-over from other donors' samples.

A few counts support this clonotype. The CDR3 bases are TGTGCCAGCAGCTTAGTGGACAGGAACACTGAAGCTTTCTTT. This encodes CASSLVDRNTEAFF. This sequence joins TRBV7-2 and TRBJ1-1; weak D call: TRBD1 (6 bases). Trimming stripped 1 base from V and 1 base from J, with 7 bases between. The germline V gene encodes CDR1 SGHTA and CDR2 FQGNSA. The CDR3 is 14 residues long. The variable domain in full, with the rest retrieved from reference TRBV7-2 and TRBJ1-1, is GAGVSQSPSNKVTEKGKDVELRCDPISGHTALYWYRQSLGQGLEFLIYFQGNSAPDKSGLPSDRFSAERTGGSVSTLTIQRTQQEDSAVYLCASSLVDRNTEAFFGQGTRLTVV.

Points on this clonotype: The junction departs from the called germline gene at one end, perhaps through a read error. This rearrangement joins TRBV27 to TRBJ2-1, with 15 bases aligning to TRBD2. There are 16 residues in the CDR3. The germline V gene encodes CDR1 MNHEY and CDR2 SMNVEV (reference sequence). CDR3 coding DNA: TGTGCCAGCAGTTTATTCGGGACTAGCGGGGGGAATGGGCAGTTATTC. Its protein product is CASSLFGTSGGNGQLF.

This clonotype has a handful of counts. This chain joins TRBV7-2 and TRBJ2-1; D uncertain. This CDR3 has 14 amino acids. Germline loops: CDR1 SGHTA, CDR2 FQGNSA. The V end lost 3 bases, the J end lost 4 bases, and 10 bases lay between the germline ends. In DNA, the CDR3 is TGTGCCAGCAGCTTTAGGGATCCTTACAATGAGCAGTTCTTC. Translating gives CASSFRDPYNEQFF.

This clonotype was counted between two and nine times. The rearrangement links TRBV15 to TRBJ2-1; unclear D gene. CDR3 length: 14 residues. In germline, CDR1 is LNHNV, CDR2 YYDKDF (reference sequence). V was clipped by 0 bases and J by 3 bases, with 6 bases between them. Written as DNA, the CDR3 is TGTGCCACCAGCAGAGACCCAGTCTACAATGAGCAGTTCTTC. This codes for CATSRDPVYNEQFF.

About this clonotype: Mismatch with germline at one junction end may stem from a read error. The V call is TRBV29-1, the J call TRBJ2-1; possibly TRBD2 for D (6 bases). CDR3 length: 13 residues. From germline, CDR1 is SQVTM and CDR2 ANQGSEA. CDR3 residues: CSVEDGGMNEQLF. The CDR3, as DNA: TGCAGCGTTGAAGACGGGGGAATGAATGAGCAGTTATTC.

The genes are TRBV28 and TRBJ2-2; D is perhaps TRBD2 (6 bases). The V and J ends lost 2 bases and 7 bases respectively, with 11 bases between them. The CDR3 is 14 amino acids. Germline V gene data show CDR1 as MDHEN and CDR2 as SYDVKM. This CDR3 reads CASSLGTEDGELFF. CDR3 sequence (DNA): TGTGCCAGCAGTTTAGGGACTGAGGACGGGGAGCTGTTTTTT. The full variable domain, completed using reference TRBV28 and TRBJ2-2, is DVKVTQSSRYLVKRTGEKVFLECVQDMDHENMFWYRQDPGLGLRLIYFSYDVKMKEKGDIPEGYSVSREKKERFSLILESASTNQTSMYLCASSLGTEDGELFFGEGSRLTVL.

This clonotype was observed a few times. This sequence joins TRBV7-9 and TRBJ2-3; 9 bases agree with TRBD1. The ends lost 5 bases at V and 0 bases at J; junction bases unmatched: 3. Germline assignment: CDR1 SEHNR and CDR2 FQNEAQ (reference sequence). The CDR3 is 15 residues long. In nucleotides, the CDR3 is TGTGCCAGCAGCCGGGACAGGGCAAGCACAGATACGCAGTATTTT. Translation gives CASSRDRASTDTQYF.

This clonotype appeared many times. This chain connects TRBV6-5 to TRBJ2-2; 7 nucleotides align to TRBD2. The V gene end was trimmed by 0 bases and the J gene end by 6 bases; junction bases not matched to a gene: 4. This CDR3 region has 15 residues. Germline CDR1 is MNHEY and CDR2 is SVGAGI. For the CDR3, the DNA is TGTGCCAGCAGTTACTCGATGGCGGGGGCCGGGGAGCTGTTTTTT. Protein: CASSYSMAGAGELFF.

This chain connects TRBV5-6 to TRBJ2-7; D unresolved. The V gene's germline CDR1 is SGHDT and CDR2 YYEEEE. Trimming took 2 bases from V and 0 from J, leaving 18 bases between them. This CDR3 is 17 amino acids long. The CDR3 DNA follows: TGTGCCAGCAGCTTACCACCTTACCTTACTTCCTCCTACGAGCAGTACTTC. Its protein is CASSLPPYLTSSYEQYF.

This clonotype was seen ten or more times. V is TRBV27 and J is TRBJ1-2; no clear D. The V gene's germline CDR1 is MNHEY and CDR2 SMNVEV (reference sequence). The CDR3 contains 13 residues. The V gene lost 3 bases and the J gene lost 6 bases, with 11 bases spanning the gap. DNA for the CDR3: TGTGCCAGCAGTTTCAGTATGCGGAATGGCTACACCTTC. Translated, it gives CASSFSMRNGYTF.

The CDR3 reads CASSYKGTFILNTEAFF. CDR3 nucleotides: TGTGCCAGCAGTTACAAGGGTACCTTTATTCTGAACACTGAAGCTTTCTTT. V usage is TRBV6-5 and J usage is TRBJ1-1; D not resolved. With 2 bases removed from V and 0 bases from J, the gap between germline ends came to 16 bases. Looked up from germline, CDR1 is MNHEY and CDR2 is SVGAGI. The CDR3 sequence is 17 residues long.

This clonotype occurred many times. The chain recombines TRBV7-2 with TRBJ1-1; 9 bases are shared with TRBD1. The CDR3 extends over 15 amino acids. The ends lost 5 bases at V and 5 bases at J; junction bases unmatched: 9. The germline gives CDR1 SGHTA, CDR2 FQGNSA. Written as DNA, the CDR3 is TGTGCCAGCAGCACCTGGACAGGGGTAACTACTGAAGCTTTCTTT. Residues: CASSTWTGVTTEAFF.

The J gene is TRBJ1-2, the V gene TRBV6-5; D is perhaps TRBD1 (6 bases). Germline V gene sequence: CDR1 MNHEY, CDR2 SVGAGI. V lost 8 bases and J lost 9, with 19 bases in between. The CDR3 is 13 residues long. CDR3 DNA sequence: TGTGCCAGCTCCTCGGGGGGGCCTTGGAGCTACACCTTC. Protein sequence: CASSSGGPWSYTF.

Many counts were recorded for this clonotype. The chain links TRBV7-2 to TRBJ2-3, with 9 positions matching TRBD2. The germline gives CDR1 SGHTA, CDR2 FQGNSA. Losses at the gene ends were 1 base for V and 6 bases for J; bases not matched to a gene: 8. The CDR3 is 16 amino acids. The CDR3 nucleotides read TGTGCCAGCAGCTTAGTCCTGTCTAGCGGGGAGGATACGCAGTATTTT. It translates to CASSLVLSSGEDTQYF.

This clonotype appeared a few times. The J gene is TRBJ2-1, the V gene TRBV7-2; D may match TRBD1 or TRBD2 (5 bases each). Per germline, CDR1 SGHTA and CDR2 FQGNSA. The CDR3 extends over 17 amino acids. V was clipped by 4 bases and J by 5 bases, with 21 bases between them. The CDR3 bases are TGTGCCAGCAGCTCAAGTCGGGGTCGTGGGGCGAACAATGAGCAGTTCTTC. Amino acids: CASSSSRGRGANNEQFF.

The V and J genes are TRBV25-1 and TRBJ1-1; D unclear. In germline, CDR1 is MGHDK, CDR2 SYGVNS. The CDR3 covers 15 residues. V was trimmed by 2 bases and J by 3 bases, leaving 13 bases between them. CDR3 amino acids: CASSEQTLFHTEAFF. In nucleotides, the CDR3 is TGTGCCAGCAGTGAACAAACCCTCTTCCACACTGAAGCTTTCTTT.

V usage is TRBV27 and J usage is TRBJ1-5, with D perhaps TRBD1 (5 bases). The CDR3 runs to 15 residues. V lost 6 bases and J lost 0, with 12 bases in between. Germline-derived CDR1 and CDR2 are MNHEY and SMNVEV (reference sequence). This CDR3 reads CASSLGANSNQPQHF. Here the CDR3 DNA reads TGTGCCAGCAGCCTCGGGGCAAATAGCAATCAGCCCCAGCATTTT.

To note about this clonotype: A read error may produce the germline difference seen at one junction end. The chain uses TRBV7-2 and TRBJ2-4; D is ambiguous. The CDR3 spans 16 residues. Germline V lookup: CDR1 SGHTA, CDR2 FQGNSA. CDR3 sequence (DNA): TGTGCCAGAAGCTTAGATGGTTCGATAGCCAAAAACCTTCAGTACTTC. It specifies CARSLDGSIAKNLQYF.

This clonotype was observed at least ten times. This sequence joins TRBV7-8 and TRBJ2-3, with D perhaps TRBD1 or TRBD2 (5 bases each). This CDR3 has 14 residues. Per germline, CDR1 SGHVS and CDR2 FQNEAQ. Trimming took off 5 bases at V and 0 bases at J, with 9 bases between the two ends. CDR3: CASSGGPSTDTQYF. In DNA, the CDR3 is TGTGCCAGCAGCGGGGGACCCAGCACAGATACGCAGTATTTT.

The genes are TRBV7-2 and TRBJ2-3; TRBD1 matches at 10 bases. With V trimmed by 5 bases and J by 1 base, 18 bases remained unmatched. CDR1 and CDR2 from the germline V gene are SGHTA and FQGNSA. This CDR3 is built from 20 residues. The CDR3 spells CASSARVGRQGAMGTDTQYF. The CDR3 coding sequence is TGTGCCAGCAGCGCCCGGGTTGGGAGACAGGGGGCAATGGGCACAGATACGCAGTATTTT.

The V and J genes are TRBV6-5 and TRBJ2-7, with 7 bases fitting TRBD1. The CDR3 runs 14 residues. V trimming: 2 bases; J trimming: 2 bases; junction bases outside the gene matches: 3. The germline gives CDR1 MNHEY, CDR2 SVGAGI. DNA for the CDR3: TGTGCCAGCAGTTACACCGGGACAGCCTACGAGCAGTACTTC. Protein sequence: CASSYTGTAYEQYF.

This chain uses TRBV12-3 or TRBV12-4 with TRBJ2-1, with D tentatively TRBD1 (7 bases). Between the trimmed V and J ends, which lost 4 bases and 8 bases, there was a span of 18 bases. This CDR3 spans 15 amino acids. The CDR3, as DNA: TGTGCCAGCAGTTGGATAGGGGGCAGGGGGGATGAGCAGTTCTTC. It specifies CASSWIGGRGDEQFF.

The genes are TRBV6-2 or TRBV6-3 and TRBJ1-1; the D is unclear. This CDR3 has 14 amino acids. V was clipped by 0 bases and J by 4 bases, with 9 bases between them. CDR1 is MNHEY, CDR2 SVGEGT, per germline. The CDR3 reads CASSYSLAGTEAFF. The DNA for the CDR3 is TGTGCCAGCAGTTACTCGTTGGCAGGCACTGAAGCTTTCTTT.

This clonotype has a handful of counts. The chain links TRBV6-5 to TRBJ2-3; D possibly corresponds to TRBD1 (6 bases). This CDR3 comprises 18 residues. V was cut by 2 bases and J by 1 base, with 19 bases left in between. Germline V CDR1 and CDR2: MNHEY, SVGAGI. This chain's CDR3 is CASSYGYPLQGRTDTQYF. The CDR3 DNA reads TGTGCCAGCAGTTACGGGTACCCATTACAGGGCCGCACAGATACGCAGTATTTT.

The chain joins TRBV5-4 to TRBJ2-7; 10 nucleotides match TRBD2. The CDR3 is 18 residues long. V shed 0 bases and J 2 bases; nucleotides not matched to a gene: 11. Germline CDR1 SGHNT, CDR2 YYREEE (reference sequence). CDR3 bases: TGTGCCAGCAGCTTGGCCCTAAATCCAGCGGGGGGGCCCTACGAGCAGTACTTC. It encodes CASSLALNPAGGPYEQYF.

Remarks on this clonotype: A much larger clone is a single base away; this may be a read error. This chain uses TRBV7-2 with TRBJ1-6; D gene ambiguous. CDR1 SGHTA and CDR2 FQGNSA come from the germline V gene. The CDR3 totals 14 residues. DNA of the CDR3: TGTGCCAGCAGCTTAGCCGGGGAGGATTCACCCCTCCCCTTT. Its protein is CASSLAGEDSPLPF.

This clonotype came up once. This is likely a read error, given that the CDR3 carries no conserved phenylalanine or tryptophan at its end. This chain connects TRBV5-1 to TRBJ2-5, with D possibly TRBD2 on 5 matching bases. This CDR3 has 12 amino acids. Trimming shortened V by 4 bases and J by 9 bases, and 13 bases separated the two germline ends. Per the germline V gene, CDR1 is SGHRS and CDR2 is YFSETQ. The CDR3 sequence is CASSKQERAQYY. In DNA form, the CDR3 reads TGCGCCAGCAGCAAGCAAGAGAGGGCCCAGTACTAC.

In this sample, this clonotype turned up a few times. J is TRBJ1-5 and V is TRBV4-2, with D possibly being TRBD1 (6 bases). Germline V lookup: CDR1 LGHNA, CDR2 YNFKEQ. The ends were cut back, 0 bases at V and 7 bases at J, with 13 bases in the middle. This CDR3 spans 15 amino acids. The CDR3 region has the DNA TGTGCCAGCAGCCAAGAACTACAGGGAGAGCAGCCCCAGCATTTT. It is translated as CASSQELQGEQPQHF.

This clonotype turned up a few times. The chain combines TRBV4-1 with TRBJ1-5, with 7 bases matching TRBD1. Germline loops: CDR1 MGHRA, CDR2 YSYEKL. V lost 1 base to trimming and J lost 3 bases; unmatched junction nucleotides: 3. The length of the CDR3 is 15 residues. In DNA, the CDR3 is TGCGCCAGCAGCCAAGCCGACAGGGACAATCAGCCCCAGCATTTT. Translated, it gives CASSQADRDNQPQHF.

The V call is TRBV7-3, the J call TRBJ2-7, with 7 nucleotides matching TRBD1. CDR1 is SGHTA, CDR2 FQGTGA, per germline. The CDR3 spans 14 residues. V lost 4 bases, J lost 0 bases, and 3 bases stayed unmatched. CDR3 amino acids: CASSYRGSSYEQYF. CDR3 coding DNA: TGTGCCAGCAGCTACAGGGGTAGCTCCTACGAGCAGTACTTC.

The genes are TRBV29-1 and TRBJ2-1; D may be TRBD1 (5 bases). The CDR3 is 10 amino acids. With 4 bases removed from V and 9 bases from J, the gap between germline ends came to 7 bases. Germline V gene data show CDR1 as SQVTM and CDR2 as ANQGSEA. CDR3 DNA: TGCAGCGTTGGGGGCCTTGAGCAGTTCTTC. Amino acid sequence: CSVGGLEQFF.